Each of the 24 T cell receptor beta chains below was sequenced from the same sample in a study of CD8 T cells in Susac syndrome. The RNA input was roughly 0.45 to 1 ug, and it was reverse transcribed with random hexamers. One entry per CDR3 protein results from TCRdb running MiXCR on the immunoSEQ multiplex PCR reads. Among about 300,000 distinct CDR3 sequences listed, over 75% were seen once. The sample comprised CD8+ T cells from PBMCs. The receptors here all came from a human donor with multiple sclerosis.

The CDR3 loop reads CAWSVWAANTEAFF. In DNA form, the CDR3 reads TGTGCCTGGAGTGTTTGGGCAGCGAACACTGAAGCTTTCTTT. The chain links TRBV30 to TRBJ1-1, with unresolved D. The CDR3 loop spans 14 amino acids. Deletions cut 0 bases from V and 1 base from J, with 9 bases between. Germline values: CDR1 GTSNPN, CDR2 SVGIG (reference sequence).

The chain has TRBV19 and TRBJ1-1, with no clear D. CDR1 is LNHDA, CDR2 SQIVND, per germline (reference sequence). The V end was cut by 3 bases, the J end by 4 bases, with 6 bases between. CDR3 length equals 12 residues. CDR3 loop: CASSMLGTEAFF. DNA for the CDR3: TGTGCCAGTAGTATGCTCGGCACTGAAGCTTTCTTT. Supplemented by reference TRBV19 and TRBJ1-1, the full variable domain reads DGGITQSPKYLFRKEGQNVTLSCEQNLNHDAMYWYRQDPGQGLRLIYYSQIVNDFQKGDIAEGYSVSREKKESFPLTVTSAQKNPTAFYLCASSMLGTEAFFGQGTRLTVV.

This chain joins TRBV12-3 or TRBV12-4 and TRBJ2-2; D tentatively reads TRBD1 or TRBD2 (5 bases each). The CDR3 loop spans 14 amino acids. V was trimmed by 5 bases and J by 6 bases, leaving 13 bases between them. The CDR3 here is CASSPIRDPGELFF. Here the CDR3 DNA reads TGTGCCAGCAGTCCCATCAGGGACCCCGGGGAGCTGTTTTTT.

The rearrangement uses TRBV27 and TRBJ1-2; 8 bases are shared with TRBD1. The ends lost 5 bases at V and 4 bases at J; junction bases unmatched: 12. Germline V gene lookup returns CDR1 MNHEY and CDR2 SMNVEV (reference sequence). The CDR3 has 16 amino acids. For the CDR3, the DNA is TGTGCCAGCAGTCCATCGACAGGGGCCGAGGCCTATGGCTACACCTTC. It is translated as CASSPSTGAEAYGYTF.

The chain recombines TRBV15 with TRBJ2-3; possibly TRBD1 for D (6 bases). Germline CDR1 reads LNHNV; CDR2 reads YYDKDF (reference sequence). V was trimmed by 0 bases and J by 4 bases, leaving 11 bases between them. CDR3 length equals 15 residues. Here the CDR3 DNA reads TGTGCCACCAGCAGAGATAGATCAGGGGCAGATACGCAGTATTTT. This gives the protein CATSRDRSGADTQYF.

CDR3 nucleotide sequence: TGCGCCAGCAGCCCTCTAGGGACAGGGGGCTGGGGTGAGCAGTTCTTC. Translating it yields CASSPLGTGGWGEQFF. V and J are TRBV4-1 and TRBJ2-1; the match to TRBD1 covers 12 bases. Germline values: CDR1 MGHRA, CDR2 YSYEKL. This CDR3 is 16 amino acids long. The junction had 10 bases not matched to a gene; V was cut back by 4 bases and J by 9 bases.

The V gene is TRBV24-1, the J gene TRBJ1-1, with unresolved D. The CDR3 has 12 amino acids. Germline CDR1 KGHDR, CDR2 SFDVKD. V lost 7 bases, J lost 4 bases, and 9 bases lay in between. The CDR3 here is CATSPSGTEAFF. As DNA, the CDR3 is TGTGCCACCAGCCCGAGCGGCACTGAAGCTTTCTTT.

The chain carries TRBV7-9 and TRBJ2-5; D perhaps matches TRBD2 (6 bases). CDR1 is SEHNR, CDR2 FQNEAQ, per germline (reference sequence). This CDR3 is built from 16 residues. V lost 6 bases, J lost 5 bases, and 22 bases lay in between. As DNA, the CDR3 is TGTGCCAGCAGACCATCCGGGGGAGCGGATTGGGAGACCCAGTACTTC. Translated: CASRPSGGADWETQYF. The full variable domain, completed using reference TRBV7-9 and TRBJ2-5, is DTGVSQNPRHKITKRGQNVTFRCDPISEHNRLYWYRQTLGQGPEFLTYFQNEAQLEKSRLLSDRFSAERPKGSFSTLEIQRTEQGDSAMYLCASRPSGGADWETQYFGPGTRLLVL.

This chain connects TRBV7-9 to TRBJ2-3; tentative D call: TRBD2 (6 bases). CDR1 is SEHNR, CDR2 FQNEAQ, per germline (reference sequence). The CDR3 spans 15 residues. Trimming left V 4 bases short and J 2 bases short, with 13 bases between. This chain's CDR3 is CASSSAGGPTDTQYF. The CDR3 DNA follows: TGTGCCAGCAGCTCTGCCGGGGGACCCACAGATACGCAGTATTTT.

The rearrangement joins TRBV27 to TRBJ1-1; D possibly corresponds to TRBD1 (5 bases). Germline V gene data show CDR1 as MNHEY and CDR2 as SMNVEV (reference sequence). V was cut by 8 bases and J by 3 bases, with 13 bases left in between. The CDR3 runs 13 residues. For the CDR3, the DNA is TGTGCCAGCCGGGGGGGGGTCTACACTGAAGCTTTCTTT. This codes for CASRGGVYTEAFF.

The V call is TRBV6-2 or TRBV6-3, the J call TRBJ2-2; D may be TRBD1 (6 bases). This CDR3 region has 14 residues. Trimming shortened V by 6 bases and J by 3 bases, and 11 bases separated the two germline ends. Germline CDR1 reads MNHEY; CDR2 reads SVGEGT. The CDR3 nucleotides are TGTGCCAGCAGACAGGGATCGGACACCGGGGAGCTGTTTTTT. This gives the protein CASRQGSDTGELFF.

The CDR3 protein is CASSYASMRNEQFF. The CDR3 coding sequence is TGTGCCAGCAGTTACGCTAGCATGAGGAATGAGCAGTTCTTC. The chain is built from TRBV6-2 or TRBV6-3 and TRBJ2-1; D might be TRBD2 (5 bases). From germline, CDR1 is MNHEY and CDR2 SVGEGT. Trimming took 2 bases from V and 7 from J, leaving 12 bases between them. This CDR3 region has 14 residues.

The rearrangement uses TRBV28 and TRBJ2-5, with 11 bases that match TRBD2. CDR3 length: 18 residues. CDR1 and CDR2 from the germline V gene are MDHEN and SYDVKM. The trim removed 5 bases at V and 3 bases at J, leaving 14 bases unmatched. CDR3 loop: CASSGGLAAMLQKETQYF. CDR3 DNA sequence: TGTGCCAGCAGTGGGGGACTAGCGGCTATGCTCCAGAAAGAGACCCAGTACTTC.

The CDR3 loop is CASSEFKLPRTDTQYF. The CDR3 nucleotides are TGTGCCAGCAGTGAATTTAAACTACCTAGGACAGATACGCAGTATTTT. V gene TRBV25-1 combines with J gene TRBJ2-3; D is unclear. The germline gives CDR1 MGHDK, CDR2 SYGVNS. CDR3 length: 16 amino acids. Trimming cost V 1 base and J 3 bases, with 14 bases left between them.

This chain uses TRBV6-6 with TRBJ2-7; 8 positions match TRBD1. Germline CDR1 is MNHNY and CDR2 is SVGAGI (reference sequence). Trimming cost V 8 bases and J 3 bases; bases outside gene matches: 12. The CDR3 has 15 residues. CDR3 nucleotides: TGTGCCAGCGGCCCACGGACAGGGATAATCTACGAGCAGTACTTC. Translated, it gives CASGPRTGIIYEQYF.

The chain uses TRBV4-1 and TRBJ1-1, with a tentative D call TRBD1 (5 bases). Deletions cut 3 bases from V and 1 base from J, with 15 bases between. Germline-derived CDR1 and CDR2 are MGHRA and YSYEKL. The CDR3 covers 16 residues. DNA of the CDR3: TGCGCCAGCAGCCAGGAGGGGCAGTTGGGGAACACTGAAGCTTTCTTT. It yields the protein CASSQEGQLGNTEAFF.

The rearrangement uses TRBV7-3 and TRBJ1-1, with no clear D. The V end lost 1 base, the J end lost 1 base, and 10 bases lay between the germline ends. Germline lookup yields CDR1 SGHTA and CDR2 FQGTGA. The CDR3 totals 15 residues. CDR3: CASSLIGTGNTEAFF. CDR3 in DNA: TGTGCCAGCAGCTTAATTGGAACGGGGAACACTGAAGCTTTCTTT.

This clonotype appeared a single time. V and J are TRBV27 and TRBJ2-4; D unclear. CDR1 and CDR2 (germline): MNHEY, SMNVEV (reference sequence). The CDR3 consists of 15 residues. Trimming took 10 bases from V and 0 from J, leaving 16 bases between them. The CDR3 protein is CATLEVLLAKNIQYF. CDR3 nucleotide sequence: TGTGCCACATTAGAAGTACTTCTAGCCAAAAACATTCAGTACTTC.

The chain combines TRBV27 with TRBJ2-2, with D possibly being TRBD2 (6 bases). In germline, CDR1 is MNHEY, CDR2 SMNVEV (reference sequence). The germline V and J ends were trimmed by 8 bases and 5 bases, with 6 bases remaining between them. This CDR3 has 11 residues. CDR3 DNA: TGTGCCAGCCGGGAGACCGGGGAGCTGTTTTTT. This encodes CASRETGELFF.

The chain recombines TRBV15 with TRBJ1-1, with unresolved D. The length of the CDR3 is 13 residues. CDR1 and CDR2 from the germline V gene are LNHNV and YYDKDF (reference sequence). Trimming removed 5 bases from V and 0 bases from J, with 7 bases in between. CDR3 residues: CATSAYMNTEAFF. DNA for the CDR3: TGTGCCACCAGCGCCTATATGAACACTGAAGCTTTCTTT.

V and J are TRBV30 and TRBJ1-1; no clear D. The CDR3 covers 12 residues. CDR1 and CDR2 (germline): GTSNPN, SVGIG (reference sequence). Trimming removed 5 bases from V and 0 bases from J, with 7 bases in between. Here the CDR3 reads CAWGDMNTEAFF. The CDR3 nucleotides are TGTGCCTGGGGAGACATGAACACTGAAGCTTTCTTT.

The chain employs TRBV9 and TRBJ1-1; 8 nucleotides match TRBD1. The CDR3 covers 14 residues. The germline V gene encodes CDR1 SGDLS and CDR2 YYNGEE. J gave up 2 bases and V 4 bases, and 4 bases lay outside the gene matches. CDR3 nucleotides: TGTGCCAGCAGCCGTCCAGGGGGCAACACTGAAGCTTTCTTT. It translates to CASSRPGGNTEAFF.

The rearrangement joins TRBV20-1 to TRBJ1-5; 7 bases map to TRBD1. The junction had 11 bases not matched to a gene; V was cut back by 0 bases and J by 3 bases. The V gene's germline CDR1 is DFQATT and CDR2 SNEGSKA (reference sequence). The CDR3 consists of 17 residues. The CDR3 DNA is TGCAGTGCTAGAGATGGGGACAGCGACCCGTCCAATCAGCCCCAGCATTTT. Protein: CSARDGDSDPSNQPQHF.

The V and J genes are TRBV27 and TRBJ1-5; D uncertain. V lost 4 bases to trimming and J lost 0 bases, with 10 bases between them. The CDR3 consists of 15 residues. The germline gives CDR1 MNHEY, CDR2 SMNVEV (reference sequence). CDR3 nucleotide sequence: TGTGCCAGCAGTTATGGGAGAGGTAGCAATCAGCCCCAGCATTTT. Protein product: CASSYGRGSNQPQHF.